Below, 22 T cell receptor beta chains from the same sample are listed, as sequenced in a study of shared clonotypes between healthy human individuals. The repertoire was sequenced with immunoSEQ multiplex PCR; TCRdb's copy has only in-frame clones and lacks some. The data hold approximately 500,000 clones, with about 96% observed a single time. Sequenced: naive CD4+ T cells sorted from blood. The sample's subset: CD45RA+ positively selected. These receptors all stem from a woman in her twenties or thirties in good health.

This rearrangement joins TRBV2 to TRBJ2-1; TRBD2 agrees at 7 bases. The V and J ends lost 6 bases and 5 bases, in that order; junction bases with no gene match: 7. CDR3 length equals 14 residues. The germline V gene encodes CDR1 SNHLY and CDR2 FYNNEI. The CDR3 bases are TGTGCCAGCAGGGGTAGGCTAGCGGACAATGAGCAGTTCTTC. Translating it yields CASRGRLADNEQFF.

The chain carries TRBV7-6 and TRBJ2-1; D remains ambiguous. Trimming cost V 2 bases and J 2 bases, with 7 bases left between them. CDR1 is SGHVS, CDR2 FNYEAQ, per germline. The CDR3 is 14 amino acids. DNA for the CDR3: TGTGCCAGCAGCTTACTCGGCACCTACAATGAGCAGTTCTTC. This translates into CASSLLGTYNEQFF. Based on the CDR3 plus reference TRBV7-6 and TRBJ2-1, the full variable domain is GAGVSQSPRYKVTKRGQDVALRCDPISGHVSLYWYRQALGQGPEFLTYFNYEAQQDKSGLPNDRFSAERPEGSISTLTIQRTEQRDSAMYRCASSLLGTYNEQFFGPGTRLTVL.

This sequence joins TRBV2 and TRBJ1-5; D is possibly TRBD1 (5 bases). The germline CDR1 and CDR2 sequences are SNHLY and FYNNEI. The ends were cut back, 6 bases at V and 4 bases at J, with 16 bases in the middle. The CDR3 is made up of 15 amino acids. The CDR3 DNA follows: TGTGCCAGCAGCGGCAGGGTAGAGGGGAATCAGCCCCAGCATTTT. Amino acids: CASSGRVEGNQPQHF. Full variable domain (rest looked up from reference TRBV2 and TRBJ1-5): EPEVTQTPSHQVTQMGQEVILRCVPISNHLYFYWYRQILGQKVEFLVSFYNNEISEKSEIFDDQFSVERPDGSNFTLKIRSTKLEDSAMYFCASSGRVEGNQPQHFGDGTRLSIL.

V gene TRBV6-6 combines with J gene TRBJ2-7; the match to TRBD2 covers 7 bases. Per germline, CDR1 MNHNY and CDR2 SVGAGI (reference sequence). There are 15 residues in the CDR3. The V gene end was trimmed by 6 bases and the J gene end by 6 bases; junction bases not matched to a gene: 14. The CDR3 DNA reads TGTGCCAGCAGCCTGGGGATGGGGGGGAGCGGCGAGCAGTACTTC. It yields the protein CASSLGMGGSGEQYF.

The chain employs TRBV18 and TRBJ2-5; no reliable D call. CDR1 KGHSH and CDR2 LQKENI come from the germline V gene. Between the trimmed V and J ends, which lost 1 base and 3 bases, there was a span of 15 bases. CDR3 length equals 16 residues. The CDR3 sequence: CASSPRPPANEETQYF. In DNA form, the CDR3 reads TGTGCCAGCTCACCACGCCCGCCGGCCAACGAAGAGACCCAGTACTTC.

In its sample, this clone was seen once. The chain recombines TRBV19 with TRBJ1-6, with 7 bases matching TRBD1. The CDR3 sequence is 15 residues long. V gave up 5 bases and J gave up 7 bases; unmatched junction bases: 8. Germline-derived CDR1 and CDR2 are LNHDA and SQIVND (reference sequence). The CDR3 sequence: CASSYLRDRNSPLHF. DNA of the CDR3: TGTGCCAGTAGTTACCTTCGGGACAGAAATTCACCCCTCCACTTT.

This chain uses TRBV6-5 with TRBJ1-1, with a possible D match to TRBD1 (5 bases). V gave up 2 bases and J gave up 5 bases, with 12 bases separating them. The CDR3 loop spans 14 amino acids. Germline values: CDR1 MNHEY, CDR2 SVGAGI. Here the CDR3 reads CASSYGGDETEAFF. DNA for the CDR3: TGTGCCAGCAGTTACGGGGGGGATGAAACTGAAGCTTTCTTT.

The chain links TRBV5-6 to TRBJ1-4, with a possible D match to TRBD1 (5 bases). Deletions cut 3 bases from V and 5 bases from J, with 11 bases between. CDR1 and CDR2 from the germline V gene are SGHDT and YYEEEE. This CDR3 has 14 residues. DNA for the CDR3: TGTGCCAGCAGCTCAACCAGGGCAAATGAAAAACTGTTTTTT. Residues: CASSSTRANEKLFF.

The genes are TRBV5-4 and TRBJ1-1; TRBD1 matches 9 bases. CDR1 SGHNT and CDR2 YYREEE come from the germline V gene (reference sequence). The J segment lost 3 bases and the V segment lost 4 bases, leaving 4 bases of the junction unmatched. There are 14 residues in the CDR3. The CDR3 sequence: CASSARTGDTEAFF. CDR3 nucleotides: TGTGCCAGCAGCGCCAGGACAGGGGACACTGAAGCTTTCTTT.

The chain recombines TRBV7-9 with TRBJ2-5; D gene ambiguous. The V gene lost 2 bases and the J gene lost 1 base, with 2 bases spanning the gap. The CDR3 has 12 residues. Germline CDR1 SEHNR, CDR2 FQNEAQ (reference sequence). CDR3 in amino acids: CASSLTQETQYF. The CDR3 bases are TGTGCCAGCAGCTTAACCCAAGAGACCCAGTACTTC.

The chain links TRBV4-2 to TRBJ1-5, with no clear D. The V gene lost 1 base and the J gene lost 7 bases, with 5 bases spanning the gap. The CDR3 loop spans 12 amino acids. The germline CDR1 and CDR2 sequences are LGHNA and YNFKEQ. The CDR3 DNA sequence: TGTGCCAGCAGCCAAGGAGGGCAGCCCCAGCATTTT. Its protein is CASSQGGQPQHF.

Only one count was recorded for this clone. This chain links TRBV5-4 with TRBJ1-2, with D maybe TRBD1 (5 bases). Trimming took off 1 base at V and 2 bases at J, with 12 bases between the two ends. Germline CDR1 reads SGHNT; CDR2 reads YYREEE (reference sequence). This CDR3 is 15 amino acids long. CDR3: CASSLWAGTNYGYTF. The CDR3 region has the DNA TGTGCCAGCAGCTTGTGGGCAGGGACGAACTATGGCTACACCTTC. The whole variable domain, filled in from reference TRBV5-4 and TRBJ1-2, reads ETGVTQSPTHLIKTRGQQVTLRCSSQSGHNTVSWYQQALGQGPQFIFQYYREEENGRGNFPPRFSGLQFPNYSSELNVNALELDDSALYLCASSLWAGTNYGYTFGSGTRLTVV.

The V call is TRBV6-1, the J call TRBJ1-5; D is ambiguous. V was cut by 4 bases and J by 6 bases, with 10 bases left in between. CDR1 is MNHNS, CDR2 SASEGT, per germline. The CDR3 runs 13 residues. CDR3 protein: CASSVLTGQPQHF. In nucleotides, the CDR3 is TGTGCCAGCAGTGTCCTAACGGGTCAGCCCCAGCATTTT.

V is TRBV6-4 and J is TRBJ1-1; D is undetermined. The CDR3 runs to 13 residues. V lost 2 bases and J lost 5, with 9 bases in between. CDR1 is MRHNA, CDR2 SNTAGT, per germline. CDR3 in DNA: TGTGCCAGCAGTGACGAGGTCGGGACTGAAGCTTTCTTT. As protein: CASSDEVGTEAFF.

The V call is TRBV11-3, the J call TRBJ2-1; D remains unclear. In germline, CDR1 is SGHNT, CDR2 YENEEA. V was cut by 1 base and J by 0 bases, with 10 bases left in between. The CDR3 is made up of 16 amino acids. DNA for the CDR3: TGTGCCAGCAGCTTAGTGTTTGCTAGCTCCTACAATGAGCAGTTCTTC. Its translation is CASSLVFASSYNEQFF. The whole variable domain, remainder taken from reference TRBV11-3 and TRBJ2-1, is EAGVVQSPRYKIIEKKQPVAFWCNPISGHNTLYWYLQNLGQGPELLIRYENEEAVDDSQLPKDRFSAERLKGVDSTLKIQPAELGDSAVYLCASSLVFASSYNEQFFGPGTRLTVL.

J is TRBJ1-3 and V is TRBV7-9, with D perhaps TRBD1 (5 bases). Trimming removed 1 base from V and 2 bases from J, with 6 bases in between. Germline V gives CDR1 SEHNR, CDR2 FQNEAQ (reference sequence). The CDR3 runs 14 residues. CDR3: CASSLGGAGNTIYF. In DNA form, the CDR3 reads TGTGCCAGCAGCTTAGGAGGGGCTGGAAACACCATATATTTT.

The V call is TRBV18, the J call TRBJ1-3; TRBD1 matches 8 bases. V shed 3 bases and J 8 bases; nucleotides not matched to a gene: 15. The germline CDR1 and CDR2 sequences are KGHSH and LQKENI. CDR3 size: 17 residues. The CDR3 protein is CASSPNRGTQTMDTIYF. CDR3 nucleotides: TGTGCCAGCTCACCTAACAGGGGGACACAGACTATGGACACCATATATTTT.

This sequence joins TRBV27 and TRBJ2-7; D may be TRBD1 (7 bases). V shed 6 bases and J shed 7 bases, with 16 bases lying between them. Germline V gene data show CDR1 as MNHEY and CDR2 as SMNVEV (reference sequence). The CDR3 consists of 13 residues. The CDR3 loop reads CASRRDRSQEQYF. DNA of the CDR3: TGTGCCAGCAGGCGGGACAGATCTCAGGAGCAGTACTTC.

The chain employs TRBV28 and TRBJ2-5; 8 positions agree with TRBD1. The junction had 7 bases not matched to a gene; V was cut back by 4 bases and J by 0 bases. Germline values: CDR1 MDHEN, CDR2 SYDVKM. The CDR3 loop spans 16 amino acids. CDR3 loop: CASSYGQGPNQETQYF. The CDR3 nucleotides read TGTGCCAGCAGTTATGGACAGGGACCCAACCAAGAGACCCAGTACTTC.

The chain employs TRBV20-1 and TRBJ2-5; no definite D call. The J call is uncertain, as TRBJ2-7 better fits the DNA end. The CDR3 totals 10 residues. Per germline, CDR1 DFQATT and CDR2 SNEGSKA (reference sequence). CDR3 DNA: TGCAGTGCTAAGCCCACCGAGCAGTACTTC. Translating it yields CSAKPTEQYF.

CDR3 nucleotide sequence: TGTGCCAGCAGCTTAGACAGGCCCGAGCTAGCGGCGAACTACGAGCAGTACTTC. Amino acid sequence: CASSLDRPELAANYEQYF. This sequence joins TRBV11-1 and TRBJ2-7; 7 bases are a match to TRBD2. The CDR3 runs to 18 residues. Germline values: CDR1 SGHAT, CDR2 FQDESV (reference sequence). Trimming at V came to 1 base and at J to 3 bases, leaving 15 bases not matched to a gene.

This clone was found once. V is TRBV9 and J is TRBJ1-1, with 9 bases aligning to TRBD1. CDR1 is SGDLS, CDR2 YYNGEE, per germline. The CDR3 extends over 15 amino acids. V dropped 3 bases and J dropped 5; count of bases not matched to a gene: 8. CDR3 amino acids: CASSASGTGLTEAFF. The CDR3 coding sequence is TGTGCCAGCAGCGCCTCCGGGACAGGGCTTACTGAAGCTTTCTTT.